Presented here are 18 T cell receptor beta chains from one specimen sequenced in a study of CD8+CD57+ T cells in acquired aplastic anemia. Profiles of TCR beta VDJ and CDR3 were generated from a genomic DNA template. TCRdb reanalysed the reads using MiXCR and keeps one entry per CDR3 protein. The repertoire holds 190,000 or so distinct CDR3 sequences, with over 55% as singletons. Sequenced material: sorted CD4+, CD8+, or CD8+CD57+ T cells (not recorded which) from PBMCs. The receptors were sampled from a human donor in good health.

The CDR3 region is CASSLGLRTSGIGYEQYF. CDR3 nucleotides: TGTGCCAGCAGCTTAGGCCTTAGGACTAGCGGGATTGGATACGAGCAGTACTTC. The chain carries TRBV13 and TRBJ2-7; TRBD2 matches at 12 bases. Germline V gene sequence: CDR1 PRHDT, CDR2 FYEKMQ (reference sequence). With 0 bases clipped from V and 4 bases from J, the junction kept 10 bases outside the gene matches. The CDR3 contains 18 residues.

This clonotype was counted only a few times. The chain's CDR3 is CASSYELVEGGLTDTQYF. The CDR3, as DNA: TGTGCCAGCAGTTATGAACTAGTGGAGGGGGGGCTGACAGATACGCAGTATTTT. This chain connects TRBV6-2 or TRBV6-3 to TRBJ2-3, with D possibly being TRBD2 (7 bases). Deletions cut 3 bases from V and 3 bases from J, with 22 bases between. This CDR3 is 18 amino acids long. Germline V gene lookup returns CDR1 MNHEY and CDR2 SVGEGT.

This clonotype was counted at least ten times. J is TRBJ2-3 and V is TRBV29-1; no clear D gene. The V and J ends lost 7 bases and 2 bases respectively, with 22 bases between them. Germline CDR1 reads SQVTM; CDR2 reads ANQGSEA. The CDR3 has 16 residues. The CDR3 bases are TGCAGCGCCTCTGACCCCCTCTATGACATCACAGATACGCAGTATTTT. This encodes CSASDPLYDITDTQYF.

This clonotype was recorded at least ten times. The V and J genes are TRBV5-1 and TRBJ2-1; D is undetermined. The CDR3 length is 14 residues. V was shortened by 4 bases and J by 8 bases, with 16 bases between the two germline ends. The germline V gene encodes CDR1 SGHRS and CDR2 YFSETQ. DNA for the CDR3: TGCGCCAGCAGCCCGTCGGGTGTTGGGGATGAGCAGTTCTTC. Its translation is CASSPSGVGDEQFF.

The CDR3 DNA sequence: TGCAGTGCTATAGGACTGCCGACTGGGGCCAACGTCCTGACTTTC. This codes for CSAIGLPTGANVLTF. The rearrangement joins TRBV20-1 to TRBJ2-6, with D perhaps TRBD2 (5 bases). The CDR3 sequence is 15 residues long. Germline values: CDR1 DFQATT, CDR2 SNEGSKA (reference sequence). The V and J ends lost 4 bases and 2 bases respectively, with 12 bases between them.

This clonotype was seen at least ten times. The chain recombines TRBV27 with TRBJ1-2, with unresolved D. The germline V gene has CDR1 MNHEY and CDR2 SMNVEV (reference sequence). Trimming took 0 bases from V and 3 from J, leaving 8 bases between them. The CDR3 spans 14 residues. The DNA for the CDR3 is TGTGCCAGCAGTTTATCCCTCTCCCACTATGGCTACACCTTC. Protein: CASSLSLSHYGYTF.

V gene TRBV20-1 combines with J gene TRBJ2-1, with D maybe TRBD2 (7 bases). This CDR3 contains 17 residues. The V gene lost 6 bases and the J gene lost 0 bases, with 21 bases spanning the gap. Germline CDR1 reads DFQATT; CDR2 reads SNEGSKA (reference sequence). Here the CDR3 DNA reads TGCAGTGCCCGCGTCGCGGGGGCCCACTCCTCCTACAATGAGCAGTTCTTC. This codes for CSARVAGAHSSYNEQFF.

This CDR3 is CATSDRTGQPQHF. The CDR3 DNA reads TGTGCCACCAGTGATCGCACAGGTCAGCCCCAGCATTTT. The chain recombines TRBV24-1 with TRBJ1-5, with a tentative D call TRBD1 (5 bases). Per the germline V gene, CDR1 is KGHDR and CDR2 is SFDVKD. This CDR3 is 13 amino acids long. The V and J ends lost 3 bases and 6 bases respectively, with 8 bases between them.

V is TRBV29-1 and J is TRBJ2-3, with D perhaps matching TRBD1 (6 bases). The CDR3 has 15 amino acids. Germline loops: CDR1 SQVTM, CDR2 ANQGSEA. Trimming stripped 4 bases from V and 1 base from J, with 15 bases between. CDR3 amino acids: CSVGTRGRGTDTQYF. The DNA for the CDR3 is TGCAGCGTTGGGACCAGGGGCCGAGGCACAGATACGCAGTATTTT.

This clonotype has a handful of counts. The rearrangement uses TRBV25-1 and TRBJ1-1, with D possibly TRBD1 on 5 matching bases. The V gene lost 3 bases and the J gene lost 5 bases, with 10 bases spanning the gap. The CDR3 consists of 13 residues. CDR1 is MGHDK, CDR2 SYGVNS, per germline. Here the CDR3 reads CASSEAGRTEAFF. CDR3 nucleotides: TGTGCCAGCAGTGAGGCAGGGAGGACTGAAGCTTTCTTT.

The count of this clonotype is one. The chain is built from TRBV19 and TRBJ1-1, with D possibly matching TRBD1 (5 bases). Looked up from germline, CDR1 is LNHDA and CDR2 is SQIVND (reference sequence). This CDR3 region has 11 residues. Trimming left V 1 base short and J 8 bases short, with 5 bases between. This chain's CDR3 is CASSIGTEAFF. Written as DNA, the CDR3 is TGTGCCAGTAGTATAGGGACAGAAGCTTTCTTT.

This clonotype has only a few counts. This chain uses TRBV19 with TRBJ2-7; 7 bases align to TRBD1. V was pared by 5 bases and J by 5 bases, with 9 bases of the junction left unmatched. The CDR3 contains 14 residues. Germline loops: CDR1 LNHDA, CDR2 SQIVND (reference sequence). CDR3 in DNA: TGTGCCAGTAGTCTGATAGACAGGGCCCACGAGCAGTACTTC. Its translation is CASSLIDRAHEQYF.

This chain connects TRBV19 to TRBJ2-2; D is undetermined. Germline-derived CDR1 and CDR2 are LNHDA and SQIVND (reference sequence). The CDR3 contains 14 residues. V gave up 6 bases and J gave up 4 bases, with 12 bases separating them. CDR3 protein: CASSPLTVTGELFF. CDR3 nucleotide sequence: TGTGCCAGTAGCCCCCTAACAGTCACCGGGGAGCTGTTTTTT.

At least ten counts were recorded for this clonotype. V is TRBV7-9 and J is TRBJ2-7; D possibly matches TRBD1 or TRBD2 (5 bases each). Germline CDR1 reads SEHNR; CDR2 reads FQNEAQ (reference sequence). This CDR3 is 14 amino acids long. V was trimmed by 5 bases and J by 2 bases, leaving 13 bases between them. The CDR3 nucleotides are TGTGCCAGCAGCCGCCCCGGGACCCCCTACGAGCAGTACTTC. This sequence encodes CASSRPGTPYEQYF.

The V call is TRBV7-9, the J call TRBJ2-3, with TRBD2 matching 11 bases. J was trimmed by 2 bases and V by 1 base; bases with no gene match: 8. This CDR3 region has 18 residues. In germline, CDR1 is SEHNR, CDR2 FQNEAQ (reference sequence). CDR3 sequence: CASSLGVGTSGYTDTQYF. CDR3 in DNA: TGTGCCAGCAGCTTAGGTGTCGGGACTAGCGGCTACACAGATACGCAGTATTTT.

The chain joins TRBV4-3 to TRBJ2-3; 11 nucleotides line up with TRBD1. Germline assignment: CDR1 LGHNA and CDR2 YSLEER. V lost 0 bases to trimming and J lost 14 bases; unmatched junction nucleotides: 7. CDR3 length: 14 amino acids. The CDR3 DNA sequence: TGCGCCAGCAGCCAAGACTCCGGACAGGGGGCTGTGTATTTT. It yields the protein CASSQDSGQGAVYF.

This clonotype appeared once. Relative to the germline gene, one junction end is altered; a read error may explain this. The rearrangement links TRBV10-1 to TRBJ2-7, with D possibly matching TRBD2 (6 bases). This CDR3 has 16 residues. Germline V gene sequence: CDR1 WNHNN, CDR2 SYGVQD (reference sequence). CDR3 loop: CASSPTAYGGTYEQYF. As DNA, the CDR3 is TGTGCCAGCAGCCCTACTGCATACGGGGGAACCTACGAGCAGTACTTC.

This chain links TRBV7-6 with TRBJ1-6, with TRBD1 identical over 7 bases. The CDR3 length is 14 residues. Germline CDR1 reads SGHVS; CDR2 reads FNYEAQ. After removal of 5 bases from V and 7 bases from J, the junction contained 5 bases not matched to a gene. The CDR3 coding sequence is TGTGCCAGCAGCCCCGGGACAGTAAATTCACCCCTCCACTTT. It specifies CASSPGTVNSPLHF.